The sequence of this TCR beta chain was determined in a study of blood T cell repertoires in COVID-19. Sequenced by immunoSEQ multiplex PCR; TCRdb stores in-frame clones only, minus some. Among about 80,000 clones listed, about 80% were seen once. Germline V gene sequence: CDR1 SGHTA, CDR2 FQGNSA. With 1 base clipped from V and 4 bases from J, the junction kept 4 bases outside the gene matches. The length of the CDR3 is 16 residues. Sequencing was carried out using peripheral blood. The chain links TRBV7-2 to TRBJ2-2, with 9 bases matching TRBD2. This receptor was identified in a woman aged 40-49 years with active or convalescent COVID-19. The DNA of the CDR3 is TGTGCCAGCAGCTTAGGGCTAGCGGGGCCCACCGGGGAGCTGTTTTTT. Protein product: CASSLGLAGPTGELFF.